Listed below are T cell receptor beta chains from one sample, sequenced in a study of T cells after yellow fever vaccination. Via MiXCR, TCRdb re-called the 5' RACE reads, giving one row per CDR3 protein. The sample includes some 170,000 distinct CDR3 sequences, roughly 8.8% of them seen just once. The starting material was CD8+ T cells sorted from PBMCs, obtained 45 days after the yellow fever booster vaccination. The source is a man younger than 35 who received the YFV17D yellow fever vaccine. Both conserved end residues are part of each CDR3. The D gene is left open where the match is weak. Some rows mark clone size as missing; the rest say once, few, many or name a class of expanded clone.

>.|TRBJ2-2|TRBV27|few
TGTGCCAGCAGTGGTACTAGAGGGGAGCTGTTTTTT
CASSGTRGELFF
>.|TRBJ2-1|TRBV7-9|.
TGTGCCAGCAGCTTAGGGAGAAGTGAGCAGTTCTTC
CASSLGRSEQFF
>.|TRBJ1-5|TRBV5-6|few
TGTGCCAGCACCGAACACCACAGTCCCAATCAGCCCCAGCATTTT
CASTEHHSPNQPQHF
>.|TRBJ1-1|TRBV5-5|.
TGTGCCAGCAGCGACCTCCGGACTCTGAACACTGAAGCTTTCTTT
CASSDLRTLNTEAFF
>.|TRBJ2-7|TRBV4-3|many
TGCGCCAGCAGCCCCCAGCGAGGAGGCTACGAGCAGTACTTC
CASSPQRGGYEQYF
>TRBD1|TRBJ2-1|TRBV15|many
TGTGCCACCAGCAGTGACAGGGAATACAATGAGCAGTTCTTC
CATSSDREYNEQFF
>.|TRBJ2-5|TRBV7-2|.
TGTGCCAGCAGCTTAGTTTTGGGGGGAGAGAAAAAGACCCAGTACTTC
CASSLVLGGEKKTQYF
>.|TRBJ2-2|TRBV11-1|many
TGTGCCAGCAGCCTATACCGCGGGGAGCTGTTTTTT
CASSLYRGELFF
>.|TRBJ2-3|TRBV6-4|many
TGTGCCAGCAGTCTAGCTTCAGGAACAGATACGCAGTATTTT
CASSLASGTDTQYF
>TRBD1|TRBJ1-2|TRBV11-2|.
TGTGCCAGCAGCTTAGAAACGACAGGGGCCTCCCTCTTTAACTATGGCTACACCTTC
CASSLETTGASLFNYGYTF
>.|TRBJ1-2|TRBV21-1|.
TGTGCCAGCAGCAACCCCCCGAGGGACTATGGCTACACCTTC
CASSNPPRDYGYTF
>.|TRBJ1-1|TRBV29-1|few
TGCAGCGTTCTGAAGAACACTGAAGCTTTCTTT
CSVLKNTEAFF
>TRBD2|TRBJ2-3|TRBV9|few
TGTGCCAGCAGCGATGCTATAGCGGGGGGCGTAGATACGCAGTATTTT
CASSDAIAGGVDTQYF
>.|TRBJ1-6|TRBV6-6|.
TGTGCCAGCAGTTACGGGATTCCCTACTCACCCCTCCACTTT
CASSYGIPYSPLHF
>.|TRBJ1-6|TRBV4-1|.
TGCGCCAGCAGCCAAGATTCAGGGTCGGGAAATTCACCCCTCCACTTT
CASSQDSGSGNSPLHF
>.|TRBJ2-1|TRBV9|few
TGTGCCAGCAGCGTAGTTGGGGGTTGGGATGAGCAGTTCTTC
CASSVVGGWDEQFF
>TRBD1|TRBJ2-5|TRBV15|.
TGTGCCACCAGCAGAGATTCGACAGGGCACTCCTGGTACCAAGAGACCCAGTACTTC
CATSRDSTGHSWYQETQYF